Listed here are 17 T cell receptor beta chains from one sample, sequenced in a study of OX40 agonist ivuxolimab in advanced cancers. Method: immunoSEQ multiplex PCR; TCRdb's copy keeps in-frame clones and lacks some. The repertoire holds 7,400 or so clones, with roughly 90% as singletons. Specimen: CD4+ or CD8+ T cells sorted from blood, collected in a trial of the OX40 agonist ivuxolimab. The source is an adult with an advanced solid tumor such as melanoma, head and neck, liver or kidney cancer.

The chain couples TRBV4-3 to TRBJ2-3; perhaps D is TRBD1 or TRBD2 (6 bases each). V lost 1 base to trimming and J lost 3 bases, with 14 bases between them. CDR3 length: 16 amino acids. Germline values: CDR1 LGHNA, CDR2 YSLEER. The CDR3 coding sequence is TGCGCCAGCAGCCAAGGGAGGGGACATCTAACAGATACGCAGTATTTT. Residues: CASSQGRGHLTDTQYF.

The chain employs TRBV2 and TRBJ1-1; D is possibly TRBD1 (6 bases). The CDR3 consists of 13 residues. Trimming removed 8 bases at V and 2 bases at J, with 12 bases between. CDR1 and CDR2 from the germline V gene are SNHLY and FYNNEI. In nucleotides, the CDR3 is TGTGCCAGCGGGACGGACAGTAACACTGAAGCTTTCTTT. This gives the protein CASGTDSNTEAFF.

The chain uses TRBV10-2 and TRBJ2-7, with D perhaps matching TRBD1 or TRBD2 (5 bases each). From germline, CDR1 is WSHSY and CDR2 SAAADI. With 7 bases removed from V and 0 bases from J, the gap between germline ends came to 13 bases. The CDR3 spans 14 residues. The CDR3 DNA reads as TGCGCCAGCAACCGGGACGGATACTCCTACGAGCAGTACTTC. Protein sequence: CASNRDGYSYEQYF.

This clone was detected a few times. In DNA, the CDR3 is TGTGCCAGCAGCTTTGAGGGACAAACGAGGGCTTTCTTT. It specifies CASSFEGQTRAFF. The rearrangement uses TRBV7-9 and TRBJ1-1, with D maybe TRBD1 (6 bases). There are 13 residues in the CDR3. CDR1 SEHNR and CDR2 FQNEAQ come from the germline V gene (reference sequence). The ends were cut back, 3 bases at V and 11 bases at J, with 16 bases in the middle. The entire variable domain, with the rest obtained from reference TRBV7-9 and TRBJ1-1, is as follows: DTGVSQNPRHKITKRGQNVTFRCDPISEHNRLYWYRQTLGQGPEFLTYFQNEAQLEKSRLLSDRFSAERPKGSFSTLEIQRTEQGDSAMYLCASSFEGQTRAFFGQGTRLTVV.

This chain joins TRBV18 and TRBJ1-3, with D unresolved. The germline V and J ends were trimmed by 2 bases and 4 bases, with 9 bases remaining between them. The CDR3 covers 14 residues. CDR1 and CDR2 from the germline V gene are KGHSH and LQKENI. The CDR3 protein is CASSPTPVGNTIYF. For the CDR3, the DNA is TGTGCCAGCTCACCAACACCCGTCGGAAACACCATATATTTT.

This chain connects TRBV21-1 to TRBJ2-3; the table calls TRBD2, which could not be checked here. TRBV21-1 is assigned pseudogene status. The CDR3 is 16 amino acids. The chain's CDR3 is CASSPRAGGPTDTQYF. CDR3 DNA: TGTGCCAGCAGCCCCCGAGCGGGAGGGCCGACAGATACGCAGTATTTT.

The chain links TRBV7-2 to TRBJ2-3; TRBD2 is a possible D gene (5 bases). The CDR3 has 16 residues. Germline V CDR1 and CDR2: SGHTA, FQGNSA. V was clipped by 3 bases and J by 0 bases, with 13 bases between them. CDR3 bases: TGTGCCAGCAGCTTGAGGACTCGCTTGAGCACAGATACGCAGTATTTT. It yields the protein CASSLRTRLSTDTQYF.

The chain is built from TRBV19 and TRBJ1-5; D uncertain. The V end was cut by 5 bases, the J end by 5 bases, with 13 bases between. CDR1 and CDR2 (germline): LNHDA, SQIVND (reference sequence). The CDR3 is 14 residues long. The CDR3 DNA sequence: TGTGCCAGTAGTTTTTCCCTAAGGGATCAGCCCCAGCATTTT. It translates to CASSFSLRDQPQHF.

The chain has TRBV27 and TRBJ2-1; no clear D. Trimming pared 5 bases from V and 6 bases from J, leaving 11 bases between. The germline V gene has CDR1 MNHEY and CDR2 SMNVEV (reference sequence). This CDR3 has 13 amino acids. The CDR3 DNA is TGTGCCAGCAGTGCAAGGATTGGCAATGAGCAGTTCTTC. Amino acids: CASSARIGNEQFF.

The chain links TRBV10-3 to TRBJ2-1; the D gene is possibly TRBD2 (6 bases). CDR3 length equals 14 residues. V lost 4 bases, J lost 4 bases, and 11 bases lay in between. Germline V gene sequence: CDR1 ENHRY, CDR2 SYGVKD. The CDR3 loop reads CAISVQEGYNEQFF. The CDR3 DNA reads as TGTGCCATCAGTGTACAGGAGGGGTACAATGAGCAGTTCTTC.

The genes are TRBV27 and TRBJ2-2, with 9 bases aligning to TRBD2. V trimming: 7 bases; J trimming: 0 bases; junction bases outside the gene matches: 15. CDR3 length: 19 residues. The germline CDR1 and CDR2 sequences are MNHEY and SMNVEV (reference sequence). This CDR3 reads CASKRRGLAGYANTGELFF. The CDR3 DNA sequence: TGTGCCAGCAAGCGTAGGGGGCTAGCGGGATACGCGAACACCGGGGAGCTGTTTTTT.

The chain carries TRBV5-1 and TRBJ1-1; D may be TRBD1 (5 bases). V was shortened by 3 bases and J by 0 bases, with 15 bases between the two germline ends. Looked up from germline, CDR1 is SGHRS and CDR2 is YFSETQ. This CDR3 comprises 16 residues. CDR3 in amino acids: CASSSALGAMNTEAFF. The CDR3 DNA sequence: TGCGCCAGCAGCTCGGCACTAGGGGCGATGAACACTGAAGCTTTCTTT.

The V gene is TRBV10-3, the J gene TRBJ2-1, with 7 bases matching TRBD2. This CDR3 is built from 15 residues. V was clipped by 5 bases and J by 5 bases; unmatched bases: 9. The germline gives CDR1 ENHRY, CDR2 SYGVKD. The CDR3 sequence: CAISLRLADDNEQFF. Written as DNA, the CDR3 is TGTGCCATCAGTTTAAGACTAGCAGACGACAATGAGCAGTTCTTC.

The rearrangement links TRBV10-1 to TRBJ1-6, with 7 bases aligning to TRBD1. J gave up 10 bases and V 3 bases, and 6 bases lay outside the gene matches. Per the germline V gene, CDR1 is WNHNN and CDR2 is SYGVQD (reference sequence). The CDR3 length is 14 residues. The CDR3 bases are TGCGCCAGCAGTGAAGAGACAGGGTCCTCACCCCTCCACTTT. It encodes CASSEETGSSPLHF.

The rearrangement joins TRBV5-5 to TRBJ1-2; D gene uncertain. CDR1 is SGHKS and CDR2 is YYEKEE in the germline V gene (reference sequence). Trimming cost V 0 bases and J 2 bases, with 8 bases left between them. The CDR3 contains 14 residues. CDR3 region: CASSLGYLNYGYTF. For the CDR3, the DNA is TGTGCCAGCAGCTTGGGTTATCTAAACTATGGCTACACCTTC.

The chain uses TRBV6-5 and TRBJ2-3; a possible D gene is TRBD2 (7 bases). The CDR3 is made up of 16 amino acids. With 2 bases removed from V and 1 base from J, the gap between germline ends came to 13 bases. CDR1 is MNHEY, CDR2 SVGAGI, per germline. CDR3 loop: CASSYGGAEGTDTQYF. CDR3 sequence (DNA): TGTGCCAGCAGTTACGGGGGGGCGGAAGGCACAGATACGCAGTATTTT.

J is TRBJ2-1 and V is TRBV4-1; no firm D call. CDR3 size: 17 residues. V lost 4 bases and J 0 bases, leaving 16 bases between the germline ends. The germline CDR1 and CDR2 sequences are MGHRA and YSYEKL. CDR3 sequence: CASSLRSGQLSYNEQFF. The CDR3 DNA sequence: TGCGCCAGCAGCCTCAGGTCGGGCCAACTCTCCTACAATGAGCAGTTCTTC.